Shown below are 21 T cell receptor beta chains from a single sample sequenced in a study of T-cell memory formation after mild COVID-19. Using its own MiXCR run on the 5' RACE reads, TCRdb lists one record per CDR3 protein. The sample holds hundreds of thousands of distinct CDR3 sequences; roughly 18% are singletons and the top ten take around 13%. Sequences were obtained from PBMCs or a T cell subset sorted from them (not recorded which). The receptor set was obtained from an adult woman who had mild COVID-19 (a few samples of this study predate the infection). Cell type and time point are not known.

A few counts support this clonotype. The chain links TRBV15 to TRBJ2-3; 7 bases match TRBD2. V was pared by 8 bases and J by 2 bases, with 10 bases of the junction left unmatched. The CDR3 is 15 residues long. Germline V CDR1 and CDR2: LNHNV, YYDKDF (reference sequence). The CDR3 reads CATSFPGLSTDTQYF. The DNA of the CDR3 is TGTGCCACCTCATTCCCGGGACTATCCACAGATACGCAGTATTTT.

This clonotype occurred a few times. The gene calls are TRBV6-5 and TRBJ2-1, with unresolved D. Germline CDR1 is MNHEY and CDR2 is SVGAGI. V lost 5 bases and J 4 bases, leaving 21 bases between the germline ends. The CDR3 length is 17 residues. The CDR3 sequence is CASSPPGAGDRYNEQFF. The CDR3 coding sequence is TGTGCCAGCAGTCCCCCAGGCGCAGGTGACCGATACAATGAGCAGTTCTTC.

This clonotype showed up just a few times. The chain joins TRBV7-6 to TRBJ2-7; perhaps TRBD1 as D (6 bases). This CDR3 comprises 15 residues. CDR1 and CDR2 (germline): SGHVS, FNYEAQ. Trimming pared 1 base from V and 2 bases from J, leaving 12 bases between. CDR3: CASSLGAGVPYEQYF. CDR3 coding DNA: TGTGCCAGCAGCTTAGGTGCAGGGGTCCCCTACGAGCAGTACTTC.

The table lists this clonotype with many counts. The gene calls are TRBV7-9 and TRBJ2-3, with 14 nucleotides matching TRBD2. From germline, CDR1 is SEHNR and CDR2 FQNEAQ (reference sequence). The CDR3 runs to 17 residues. Trimming cost V 8 bases and J 3 bases; bases outside gene matches: 10. CDR3 amino acids: CASRLDGTSGRTDTQYF. In DNA form, the CDR3 reads TGTGCCAGCCGACTGGACGGGACTAGCGGGAGAACAGATACGCAGTATTTT.

This chain links TRBV3-1 with TRBJ2-7; D ambiguous. Trimming stripped 1 base from V and 5 bases from J, with 3 bases between. The CDR3 is made up of 11 amino acids. The germline CDR1 and CDR2 sequences are LGHDT and YNNKEL (reference sequence). DNA for the CDR3: TGTGCCAGCAGCCAAGTAAACGAGCAGTACTTC. Residues: CASSQVNEQYF.

This clonotype has a handful of counts. V and J are TRBV7-9 and TRBJ1-1, with 10 nucleotides matching TRBD1. In germline, CDR1 is SEHNR, CDR2 FQNEAQ (reference sequence). V lost 8 bases to trimming and J lost 11 bases; unmatched junction nucleotides: 17. CDR3 length: 15 amino acids. For the CDR3, the DNA is TGTGCCAGCTCCGACGGGACAGGGGACCTAGGAGGGGCTTTCTTT. It encodes CASSDGTGDLGGAFF.

The V and J genes are TRBV11-2 and TRBJ2-7; D might be TRBD1 (6 bases). Trimming removed 6 bases at V and 3 bases at J, with 18 bases between. The CDR3 is 15 residues long. CDR1 is SGHAT, CDR2 FQNNGV, per germline. CDR3 DNA: TGTGCCAGCAGTTTCAGGGGCACCCCCATCTACGAGCAGTACTTC. It encodes CASSFRGTPIYEQYF.

The rearrangement uses TRBV7-6 and TRBJ1-1; no firm D call. CDR3 length: 13 amino acids. Between the trimmed V and J ends, which lost 0 bases and 4 bases, there was a span of 6 bases. Germline CDR1 is SGHVS and CDR2 is FNYEAQ. CDR3 in amino acids: CASSLARATEAFF. For the CDR3, the DNA is TGTGCCAGCAGCTTAGCGCGGGCCACTGAAGCTTTCTTT.

This clonotype appeared a few times. The CDR3 sequence is CASSLDPSRQANYGYTF. As DNA, the CDR3 is TGTGCCAGCAGCTTAGATCCCTCGAGACAGGCCAACTATGGCTACACCTTC. J is TRBJ1-2 and V is TRBV7-2; maybe TRBD1 (6 bases). Germline CDR1 reads SGHTA; CDR2 reads FQGNSA. V was trimmed by 1 base and J by 2 bases, leaving 17 bases between them. This CDR3 comprises 17 residues.

J is TRBJ2-2 and V is TRBV7-9, with 7 bases lining up with TRBD2. CDR3 length: 17 amino acids. Losses at the gene ends were 4 bases for V and 0 bases for J; bases not matched to a gene: 8. CDR1 and CDR2 from the germline V gene are SEHNR and FQNEAQ (reference sequence). The CDR3 sequence is CASSYGTTIANTGELFF. DNA for the CDR3: TGTGCCAGCAGCTATGGGACTACAATAGCGAACACCGGGGAGCTGTTTTTT. Supplemented by reference TRBV7-9 and TRBJ2-2, the full variable domain reads DTGVSQNPRHKITKRGQNVTFRCDPISEHNRLYWYRQTLGQGPEFLTYFQNEAQLEKSRLLSDRFSAERPKGSFSTLEIQRTEQGDSAMYLCASSYGTTIANTGELFFGEGSRLTVL.

This clonotype was seen only a few times. This chain connects TRBV12-3 or TRBV12-4 to TRBJ2-3; D gene unclear. This CDR3 has 12 amino acids. The germline V and J ends were trimmed by 11 bases and 3 bases, with 12 bases remaining between them. The CDR3 DNA sequence: TGTGCCTGCGCGCGGCTTACAGATACGCAGTATTTT. Translating gives CACARLTDTQYF.

This rearrangement joins TRBV4-1 to TRBJ2-5; 8 bases fit TRBD2. CDR3 size: 15 residues. Unmatched junction bases numbered 9, after V lost 4 bases and J lost 5 bases. The V gene's germline CDR1 is MGHRA and CDR2 YSYEKL. The CDR3 is CASSLGGSGDETQYF. The CDR3 DNA is TGCGCCAGCAGCCTTGGGGGTAGCGGGGACGAGACCCAGTACTTC.

This clonotype was detected a few times. J is TRBJ2-1 and V is TRBV10-3; D remains unclear. V dropped 0 bases and J dropped 8 bases, with 17 bases sitting between them. Germline assignment: CDR1 ENHRY and CDR2 SYGVKD. The CDR3 is 16 amino acids. In DNA form, the CDR3 reads TGTGCCATCAGTGAGTCGAACAGACCCTATTTCGATGAGCAGTTCTTC. Its protein product is CAISESNRPYFDEQFF.

This chain connects TRBV24-1 to TRBJ1-1; unclear D gene. The CDR3 loop spans 15 amino acids. CDR1 and CDR2 from the germline V gene are KGHDR and SFDVKD. V was shortened by 4 bases and J by 7 bases, with 18 bases between the two germline ends. Here the CDR3 reads CATSDGRDRDVEAFF. CDR3 sequence (DNA): TGTGCCACCAGTGACGGACGGGATCGCGATGTTGAAGCTTTCTTT.

The chain has TRBV12-3 or TRBV12-4 and TRBJ1-1; D remains ambiguous. With 3 bases removed from V and 11 bases from J, the gap between germline ends came to 16 bases. The CDR3 has 13 amino acids. This CDR3 reads CASSFIQRATAFF. The CDR3 DNA follows: TGTGCCAGCAGTTTCATTCAACGGGCGACGGCTTTCTTT.

This sequence joins TRBV6-2 or TRBV6-3 and TRBJ2-7; D is possibly TRBD1 or TRBD2 (5 bases each). V lost 0 bases and J lost 0, with 9 bases in between. The CDR3 consists of 15 residues. Germline V gene sequence: CDR1 MNHEY, CDR2 SVGEGT. The CDR3 loop is CASSYSGESSYEQYF. The CDR3 nucleotides are TGTGCCAGCAGTTACTCGGGGGAAAGCTCCTACGAGCAGTACTTC.

This clonotype has a handful of counts. Its ends do not fully match the called genes, so a read error is possible. V usage is TRBV4-3 and J usage is TRBJ2-1; no reliable D call. Per the germline V gene, CDR1 is LGHNA and CDR2 is YSLEER. CDR3 length: 9 residues. The CDR3 reads CASSQDPTF. CDR3 in DNA: TGCGCCAGCAGCCAAGACCCAACCTTC.

This clonotype was counted only a few times. V and J are TRBV7-2 and TRBJ2-2; 12 bases fit TRBD1. The CDR3 runs 16 residues. Trimming at V came to 4 bases and at J to 5 bases, leaving 5 bases not matched to a gene. Per the germline V gene, CDR1 is SGHTA and CDR2 is FQGNSA. CDR3 amino acids: CASSWGQGAGTGELFF. The DNA of the CDR3 is TGTGCCAGCAGCTGGGGACAGGGGGCCGGAACCGGGGAGCTGTTTTTT.

This clonotype was counted ten times or more. The chain has TRBV5-1 and TRBJ1-4; no firm D call. The V gene lost 6 bases and the J gene lost 0 bases, with 12 bases spanning the gap. The CDR3 has 15 residues. Per the germline V gene, CDR1 is SGHRS and CDR2 is YFSETQ. The DNA for the CDR3 is TGCGCCAGCACGGAGGGTCAAACAACTAATGAAAAACTGTTTTTT. It specifies CASTEGQTTNEKLFF.

V and J are TRBV20-1 and TRBJ1-2; D is possibly TRBD1 (5 bases). Trimming removed 1 base from V and 5 bases from J, with 17 bases in between. CDR3 length: 15 residues. In germline, CDR1 is DFQATT, CDR2 SNEGSKA (reference sequence). The CDR3 sequence is CSARVHRSTTYGYTF. In nucleotides, the CDR3 is TGCAGTGCTAGAGTTCACAGGAGTACGACATATGGCTACACCTTC.

A few counts support this clonotype. This rearrangement joins TRBV29-1 to TRBJ1-1, with D perhaps TRBD1 (5 bases). This CDR3 comprises 14 residues. CDR1 and CDR2 from the germline V gene are SQVTM and ANQGSEA. Trimming removed 2 bases at V and 2 bases at J, with 12 bases between. The CDR3 spells CSVEKDSVNTEAFF. CDR3 bases: TGCAGCGTTGAAAAAGACAGCGTAAACACTGAAGCTTTCTTT.